Presented here are 11 T cell receptor beta chains from one specimen sequenced in a study of radiation and T cells in renal cell carcinoma. TCRdb's table, derived via immunoSEQ multiplex PCR, lists solely in-frame clones and lacks some. Of around 140,000 clones in the sample, about 88% were seen once. Time point described: blood 4 weeks post-SBRT, at nephrectomy. Treatment meaning: 15 Gy SBRT to primary tumor, nephrectomy 4 weeks later. The starting material was blood, obtained from a patient whose treatment included radiotherapy and nephrectomy. The receptors shown here come from a woman in her fifties or sixties with renal cell carcinoma.

This CDR3 reads CASTRGGTEAFF. CDR3 nucleotide sequence: TGCGCCAGCACGCGTGGGGGAACTGAAGCTTTCTTT. The J gene is TRBJ1-1, the V gene TRBV5-1; D possibly corresponds to TRBD1 (5 bases). This CDR3 spans 12 amino acids. V lost 6 bases, J lost 5 bases, and 11 bases lay in between. The germline gives CDR1 SGHRS, CDR2 YFSETQ. Supplemented by reference TRBV5-1 and TRBJ1-1, the full variable domain reads KAGVTQTPRYLIKTRGQQVTLSCSPISGHRSVSWYQQTPGQGLQFLFEYFSETQRNKGNFPGRFSGRQFSNSRSEMNVSTLELGDSALYLCASTRGGTEAFFGQGTRLTVV.

The chain recombines TRBV27 with TRBJ2-6; D is unclear. Germline V gene lookup returns CDR1 MNHEY and CDR2 SMNVEV (reference sequence). The ends were cut back, 5 bases at V and 0 bases at J, with 11 bases in the middle. The CDR3 totals 16 residues. The CDR3 protein is CASSVTLSSGANVLTF. The CDR3 region has the DNA TGTGCCAGCAGTGTAACCCTTTCCTCTGGGGCCAACGTCCTGACTTTC.

The chain has TRBV18 and TRBJ2-1; 14 nucleotides agree with TRBD2. With 4 bases clipped from V and 6 bases from J, the junction kept 5 bases outside the gene matches. Per the germline V gene, CDR1 is KGHSH and CDR2 is LQKENI. The CDR3 covers 16 residues. DNA for the CDR3: TGTGCCAGCTCACTGCCGGGACTAGCGGGAGTCAATGAGCAGTTCTTC. It translates to CASSLPGLAGVNEQFF. Full variable domain (rest looked up from reference TRBV18 and TRBJ2-1): NAGVMQNPRHLVRRRGQEARLRCSPMKGHSHVYWYRQLPEEGLKFMVYLQKENIIDESGMPKERFSAEFPKEGPSILRIQQVVRGDSAAYFCASSLPGLAGVNEQFFGPGTRLTVL.

The chain links TRBV28 to TRBJ2-7; 9 nucleotides line up with TRBD2. The CDR3 is 14 amino acids. Germline CDR1 and CDR2: MDHEN and SYDVKM. Trimming took 7 bases from V and 7 from J; bases not matched to a gene: 11. CDR3 coding DNA: TGTGCCAGCATTACGGCGGGAGGGCCATATGAGCAGTACTTC. Its protein is CASITAGGPYEQYF.

The gene calls are TRBV5-4 and TRBJ2-2; D uncertain. Germline CDR1 SGHNT, CDR2 YYREEE (reference sequence). The CDR3 sequence is 13 residues long. V gave up 3 bases and J gave up 1 base, with 4 bases separating them. CDR3 amino acids: CASSSGNTGELFF. In DNA, the CDR3 is TGTGCCAGCAGCTCCGGGAACACCGGGGAGCTGTTTTTT.

This clone appeared a few times. V usage is TRBV19 and J usage is TRBJ2-7; no reliable D call. V lost 5 bases to trimming and J lost 2 bases, with 16 bases between them. This CDR3 contains 15 residues. CDR1 is LNHDA, CDR2 SQIVND, per germline (reference sequence). The CDR3 sequence: CASSPATLTAYEQYF. The DNA for the CDR3 is TGTGCCAGTAGTCCCGCGACACTCACTGCCTACGAGCAGTACTTC.

CDR3 coding DNA: TGTGCCTGGGGGGACAGTTATAGCAATCAGCCCCAGCATTTT. Its protein is CAWGDSYSNQPQHF. This rearrangement joins TRBV30 to TRBJ1-5; 7 bases align to TRBD1. The germline V gene encodes CDR1 GTSNPN and CDR2 SVGIG (reference sequence). There are 14 residues in the CDR3. J lost 0 bases, V lost 5 bases, and 4 bases had no gene match. Using reference TRBV30 and TRBJ1-5 for the parts outside the CDR3, the full variable domain is SQTIHQWPATLVQPVGSPLSLECTVEGTSNPNLYWYRQAAGRGLQLLFYSVGIGQISSEVPQNLSASRPQDRQFILSSKKLLLSDSGFYLCAWGDSYSNQPQHFGDGTRLSIL.

The chain is built from TRBV5-1 and TRBJ2-7, with D possibly TRBD1 on 6 matching bases. Germline CDR1 SGHRS, CDR2 YFSETQ. V was cut by 4 bases and J by 4 bases, with 18 bases left in between. CDR3 length: 15 amino acids. The CDR3 region is CASSPLRTVDYEQYF. In nucleotides, the CDR3 is TGCGCCAGCAGCCCGTTAAGGACAGTAGATTACGAGCAGTACTTC.

This chain links TRBV29-1 with TRBJ1-2; 9 bases match TRBD1. In germline, CDR1 is SQVTM, CDR2 ANQGSEA. J was trimmed by 3 bases and V by 6 bases; bases with no gene match: 11. The CDR3 length is 15 residues. The CDR3 nucleotides read TGCAGCGTCGACTCCGGGACAGGGTATTACTATGGCTACACCTTC. Its protein product is CSVDSGTGYYYGYTF.

This chain links TRBV9 with TRBJ1-1; the D gene is possibly TRBD1 (5 bases). V lost 0 bases and J 0 bases, leaving 12 bases between the germline ends. From germline, CDR1 is SGDLS and CDR2 YYNGEE. The CDR3 is 16 amino acids. CDR3 nucleotide sequence: TGTGCCAGCAGCGTAGAGGGACGGAGGATGAACACTGAAGCTTTCTTT. Its protein is CASSVEGRRMNTEAFF.

As regards this clone: Other DNA sequences of this sample code for an identical CDR3. J is TRBJ2-5 and V is TRBV2, with no clear D. Trimming pared 4 bases from V and 1 base from J, leaving 1 base between. This CDR3 spans 11 amino acids. CDR1 is SNHLY, CDR2 FYNNEI, per germline. The CDR3 sequence is CASSAQETQYF. The CDR3 DNA follows: TGTGCCAGCAGTGCCCAAGAGACCCAGTACTTC.